This TCR beta chain originates from a study of CD8 T cells in Susac syndrome. Study observations and caveats: The study conceded that relatively few individuals underwent its TCR sequencing and HLA analysis.

Comments on this clonotype: The antigen is unknown.

This CDR3 comprises 13 residues. The V segment lost 7 bases and the J segment 3 bases; nucleotides outside the gene matches: 5. CDR1 is SQVTM and CDR2 is ANQGSEA in the germline V gene. When the RNA was reverse transcribed, random hexamers were used with an input of about 0.45 to 1 ug. The authors amplified TCR beta CDR3 across 54 Vbeta and 13 Jbeta using immunoSEQ multiplex PCR. TCRdb re-derived calls from the immunoSEQ multiplex PCR reads in MiXCR, one entry per CDR3 protein. The sample carries 200,000 or so distinct CDR3 sequences, around 95% recorded once. TCR beta sequencing covered blood CD8+ and CD4+ T cells.

The sequenced material came from CD4+ T cells from PBMCs. This clonotype was sampled from a human donor with multiple sclerosis. This chain uses TRBV29-1 with TRBJ1-1; 10 bases match TRBD1. CDR3 sequence reads: CSGLTGGYTEAFF. The CDR3 region has the DNA TGCAGCGGGTTGACAGGGGGCTACACTGAAGCTTTCTTT.